This T cell receptor (beta chain) was obtained from a study of T cell repertoires in cytomegalovirus infection. TCRdb independently ran MiXCR on the reads; one entry per CDR3 protein. The sample holds 100,000 to 120,000 distinct CDR3 sequences, roughly 31% seen once. This CDR3 contains 13 residues. Germline lookup yields CDR1 LNHDA and CDR2 SQIVND (reference sequence). V lost 3 bases and J lost 5, with 10 bases in between. In the case of this clonotype: Its cognate antigen is unknown.

The chain employs TRBV19 and TRBJ1-1; the D gene is possibly TRBD1 (6 bases). This receptor was taken from a human donor in good health (CMV status not recorded). Some clones in this sample may be carry-over from other donors' samples. The material was CD8+ T cells from cultured PBMCs, obtained from culture after CMV antigen stimulation. The CDR3 DNA follows: TGTGCCAGTAGTATTGACCAGGGGACTGAAGCTTTCTTT. It translates to CASSIDQGTEAFF.